Below, 21 T cell receptor beta chains from the same sample are listed, as sequenced in a study of post-analysis software for immune sequencing data. Notes on the study in general: A handful of TRBV segments occurring more often in patients than controls included TRBV5-6, TRBV5-1 and TRBV20-1.

Carried by the TCR beta cDNA libraries were unique molecular identifiers. TCRdb redid the calling of the PCR reads with MiXCR, one entry per CDR3 protein. The repertoire holds about 810,000 distinct CDR3 sequences, with approximately 57% as singletons. These receptors have no known antigen. Sequencing was carried out using blood. The receptors come from a girl aged 5-17 years with multiple sclerosis.

The chain links TRBV5-1 to TRBJ2-7; TRBD2 is a possible D gene (6 bases). V lost 3 bases and J 6 bases, leaving 10 bases between the germline ends. This CDR3 has 12 amino acids. CDR1 is SGHRS, CDR2 YFSETQ, per germline. CDR3 nucleotides: TGCGCCAGCAGCTCGACGACTAGCGAGCAGTACTTC. Protein product: CASSSTTSEQYF.

This clonotype was detected a few times. DNA for the CDR3: TGCGCCAGCAGCTTGGCCCCAGCTAGGACGGGCTACGAGCAGTACTTC. It translates to CASSLAPARTGYEQYF. The V and J genes are TRBV5-1 and TRBJ2-7; the D is unclear. Per germline, CDR1 SGHRS and CDR2 YFSETQ. The CDR3 has 16 amino acids. The V and J ends lost 0 bases and 3 bases respectively, with 16 bases between them.

As DNA, the CDR3 is TGCAGCTGCCCGGGGACAGGGAACACTGAAGCTTTCTTT. Translation gives CSCPGTGNTEAFF. The V gene is TRBV29-1, the J gene TRBJ1-1, with 8 bases lining up with TRBD1. From germline, CDR1 is SQVTM and CDR2 ANQGSEA. With V trimmed by 8 bases and J by 1 base, 6 bases remained unmatched. This CDR3 is 13 amino acids long.

In this sample, this clonotype turned up once. V and J are TRBV10-3 and TRBJ1-1; no clear D. Deletions cut 4 bases from V and 10 bases from J, with 16 bases between. Germline CDR1 is ENHRY and CDR2 is SYGVKD. This CDR3 region has 13 residues. The DNA for the CDR3 is TGTGCCATCAGTGGTACAGAGACCAACGCAGCTTTCTTT. It translates to CAISGTETNAAFF.

V usage is TRBV4-1 and J usage is TRBJ2-3; 12 bases map to TRBD2. This CDR3 comprises 16 residues. The V segment lost 8 bases and the J segment 6 bases; nucleotides outside the gene matches: 12. CDR1 is MGHRA and CDR2 is YSYEKL in the germline V gene. Here the CDR3 reads CASGQTSGSFGDTQYF. In nucleotides, the CDR3 is TGCGCCAGCGGTCAGACTAGCGGGAGTTTCGGGGATACGCAGTATTTT.

This clonotype was recorded a few times. The V and J genes are TRBV5-1 and TRBJ2-1, with TRBD2 identical over 10 bases. Germline-derived CDR1 and CDR2 are SGHRS and YFSETQ. Trimming cost V 7 bases and J 15 bases; bases outside gene matches: 19. CDR3 size: 15 residues. CDR3 residues: CASSYASGGPPMWFF. The CDR3 region has the DNA TGCGCCAGCTCCTACGCTAGCGGGGGTCCCCCGATGTGGTTCTTC.

The chain recombines TRBV25-1 with TRBJ1-2; 12 positions match TRBD1. Germline loops: CDR1 MGHDK, CDR2 SYGVNS. Unmatched junction bases numbered 6, after V lost 9 bases and J lost 4 bases. This CDR3 comprises 14 residues. The CDR3 DNA reads TGTGCCAGTCCTAGGGACAGGGGGCCCTATGGCTACACCTTC. Its translation: CASPRDRGPYGYTF.

This sequence joins TRBV5-6 and TRBJ1-1, with 8 positions matching TRBD1. V shed 1 base and J 1 base; nucleotides not matched to a gene: 6. The CDR3 is made up of 16 amino acids. Per the germline V gene, CDR1 is SGHDT and CDR2 is YYEEEE. The CDR3 DNA reads TGTGCCAGCAGCTTGCGACCCGGGACAGGGAACACTGAAGCTTTCTTT. It specifies CASSLRPGTGNTEAFF.

The V call is TRBV15, the J call TRBJ2-5, with D perhaps assigned TRBD1 or TRBD2 (5 bases each). Germline V gene data show CDR1 as LNHNV and CDR2 as YYDKDF (reference sequence). Trimming took 8 bases from V and 11 from J, leaving 24 bases between them. The CDR3 runs 14 residues. The CDR3 here is CATRDPSALREQYF. The CDR3 DNA reads as TGTGCCACCCGGGACCCCTCGGCCCTACGAGAGCAGTACTTC.

The CDR3 region is CASSAGRAKETQYF. CDR3 DNA sequence: TGTGCCAGCAGCGCGGGGAGGGCCAAAGAGACCCAGTACTTC. The chain combines TRBV9 with TRBJ2-5; TRBD2 agrees at 7 bases. CDR3 length equals 14 residues. J gave up 3 bases and V 3 bases, and 5 bases lay outside the gene matches. Germline values: CDR1 SGDLS, CDR2 YYNGEE.

This clonotype was seen a handful of times. The chain carries TRBV6-2 or TRBV6-3 and TRBJ2-3; no clear D gene. CDR3 length equals 11 residues. Germline-derived CDR1 and CDR2 are MNHEY and SVGEGT. The V gene lost 5 bases and the J gene lost 6 bases, with 6 bases spanning the gap. This CDR3 reads CASSAHDTQYF. Here the CDR3 DNA reads TGTGCCAGCAGTGCCCACGATACGCAGTATTTT.

The table lists this clonotype with a few counts. CDR3 sequence reads: CSALGGQGAFTEAFF. The DNA for the CDR3 is TGCAGTGCCCTCGGGGGGCAGGGGGCATTTACTGAAGCTTTCTTT. The chain employs TRBV20-1 and TRBJ1-1; 8 nucleotides align to TRBD1. Germline CDR1 DFQATT, CDR2 SNEGSKA (reference sequence). The CDR3 has 15 amino acids. Germline trimming cut 6 bases from V and 5 bases from J; bases unmatched to any gene: 14.

This clonotype was seen a few times. The J gene is TRBJ2-7, the V gene TRBV5-1, with D perhaps matching TRBD2 (5 bases). The CDR3 is made up of 14 amino acids. With 2 bases removed from V and 4 bases from J, the gap between germline ends came to 13 bases. Germline CDR1 is SGHRS and CDR2 is YFSETQ. DNA of the CDR3: TGCGCCAGCAGCTTAGGGCTAGCAATTTACGAGCAGTACTTC. It encodes CASSLGLAIYEQYF.

This clonotype was seen a handful of times. The rearrangement joins TRBV7-2 to TRBJ2-1, with TRBD1 matching over 7 bases. This CDR3 is built from 14 residues. Trimming cost V 5 bases and J 2 bases; bases outside gene matches: 3. Germline-derived CDR1 and CDR2 are SGHTA and FQGNSA. The CDR3 loop is CASSQGVAYNEQFF. DNA for the CDR3: TGTGCCAGCAGCCAGGGGGTTGCCTACAATGAGCAGTTCTTC.

This clonotype was recorded a few times. The J gene is TRBJ2-4, the V gene TRBV5-1; 14 bases align to TRBD2. The CDR3 contains 15 residues. Germline V gene lookup returns CDR1 SGHRS and CDR2 YFSETQ. The trim removed 3 bases at V and 6 bases at J, leaving 2 bases unmatched. CDR3 residues: CASSSGLAGGNIQYF. CDR3 bases: TGCGCCAGCAGCTCCGGACTAGCGGGAGGAAACATTCAGTACTTC.

This clonotype was found a few times. The rearrangement links TRBV7-6 to TRBJ2-3, with D hard to call. The length of the CDR3 is 16 residues. The germline V and J ends were trimmed by 0 bases and 2 bases, with 12 bases remaining between them. CDR1 SGHVS and CDR2 FNYEAQ come from the germline V gene. CDR3 residues: CASSLAVEATTDTQYF. The CDR3 DNA follows: TGTGCCAGCAGCTTAGCGGTTGAAGCGACCACAGATACGCAGTATTTT.

The chain employs TRBV6-5 and TRBJ2-7, with unresolved D. CDR3 size: 12 residues. The germline V gene encodes CDR1 MNHEY and CDR2 SVGAGI. With 4 bases removed from V and 7 bases from J, the gap between germline ends came to 11 bases. The DNA of the CDR3 is TGTGCCAGCAGTTTACGGGTAGGGGAGCAGTACTTC. Its translation: CASSLRVGEQYF.

Worth noting for this clonotype: One end of the junction is discordant with germline, which a read error may explain. The chain is built from TRBV4-2 and TRBJ2-1; D ambiguous. This CDR3 is built from 14 residues. Germline CDR1 reads LGHNA; CDR2 reads YNFKEQ. The CDR3 region has the DNA TGTACCAGCAGCCAAGTTGGCGTAGGTGTTGAGCAGTTCTTC. This encodes CTSSQVGVGVEQFF.

This clonotype was found a few times. The genes are TRBV29-1 and TRBJ2-3, with 10 bases fitting TRBD2. This CDR3 spans 17 amino acids. Trimming removed 0 bases from V and 3 bases from J; junction bases left unmatched: 9. Germline loops: CDR1 SQVTM, CDR2 ANQGSEA. CDR3: CSVEDLVAGGVTDTQYF. The CDR3 nucleotides read TGCAGCGTTGAAGATCTGGTAGCGGGAGGAGTGACAGATACGCAGTATTTT.

This clonotype has only a few counts. The V and J genes are TRBV29-1 and TRBJ1-2; TRBD1 might be the D (5 bases). The CDR3 totals 12 residues. The V end lost 4 bases, the J end lost 4 bases, and 10 bases lay between the germline ends. Germline values: CDR1 SQVTM, CDR2 ANQGSEA. The CDR3 DNA sequence: TGCAGCGTTGCAGGGAGGGCCTATGGCTACACCTTC. Translation: CSVAGRAYGYTF. The full variable domain, its missing parts supplied by reference TRBV29-1 and TRBJ1-2, is SAVISQKPSRDICQRGTSLTIQCQVDSQVTMMFWYRQQPGQSLTLIATANQGSEATYESGFVIDKFPISRPNLTFSTLTVSNMSPEDSSIYLCSVAGRAYGYTFGSGTRLTVV.

Concerning this clonotype itself: An end of the junction differs from the germline gene, which may be a read error. The CDR3 DNA is TGTGCCAGCAGTGAATATCCCTCCAGGGGCAGCTCGACCACCGGATATGACTACACCTTC. Encoded protein: CASSEYPSRGSSTTGYDYTF. This chain links TRBV2 with TRBJ1-2, with D perhaps TRBD1 (6 bases). This CDR3 is built from 20 residues. Germline assignment: CDR1 SNHLY and CDR2 FYNNEI.